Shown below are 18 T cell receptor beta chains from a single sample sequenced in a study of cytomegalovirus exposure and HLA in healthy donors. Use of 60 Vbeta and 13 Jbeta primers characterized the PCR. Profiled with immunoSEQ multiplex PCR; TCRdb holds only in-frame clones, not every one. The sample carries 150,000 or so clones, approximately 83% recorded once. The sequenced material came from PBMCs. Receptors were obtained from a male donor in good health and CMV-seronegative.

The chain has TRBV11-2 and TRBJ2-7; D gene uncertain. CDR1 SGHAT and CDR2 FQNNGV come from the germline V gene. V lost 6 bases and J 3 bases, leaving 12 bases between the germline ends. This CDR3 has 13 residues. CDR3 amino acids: CASRTLQGYEQYF. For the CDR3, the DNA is TGTGCCAGCAGGACATTACAAGGCTACGAGCAGTACTTC.

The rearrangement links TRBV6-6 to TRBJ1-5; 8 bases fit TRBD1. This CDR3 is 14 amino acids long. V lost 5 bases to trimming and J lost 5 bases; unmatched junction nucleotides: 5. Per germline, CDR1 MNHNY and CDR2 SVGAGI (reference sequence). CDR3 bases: TGTGCCAGCAGTCCGGGACAGGAGCATCAGCCCCAGCATTTT. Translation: CASSPGQEHQPQHF.

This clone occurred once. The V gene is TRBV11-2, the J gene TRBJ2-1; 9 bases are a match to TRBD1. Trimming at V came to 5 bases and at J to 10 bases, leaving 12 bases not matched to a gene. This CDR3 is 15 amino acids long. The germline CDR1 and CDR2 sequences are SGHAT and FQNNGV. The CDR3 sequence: CASSALATGGREQFF. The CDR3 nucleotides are TGTGCCAGCAGCGCGCTCGCGACAGGGGGACGCGAGCAGTTCTTC.

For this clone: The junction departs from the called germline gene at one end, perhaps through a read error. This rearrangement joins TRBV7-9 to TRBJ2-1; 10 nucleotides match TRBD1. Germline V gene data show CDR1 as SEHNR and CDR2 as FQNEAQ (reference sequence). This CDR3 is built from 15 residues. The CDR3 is CSSSLGTGAVNEQFF. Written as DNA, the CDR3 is TGTTCCAGCAGCTTGGGGACAGGGGCGGTGAATGAGCAGTTCTTC.

The CDR3 DNA reads TGTGCCAGCAGCCCGGGGACAGGGGGCGGGAATCAGCCCCAGCATTTT. This translates into CASSPGTGGGNQPQHF. The chain joins TRBV9 to TRBJ1-5; TRBD1 matches 12 bases. After removal of 4 bases from V and 4 bases from J, the junction contained 6 bases not matched to a gene. This CDR3 has 16 residues. Germline V gene lookup returns CDR1 SGDLS and CDR2 YYNGEE.

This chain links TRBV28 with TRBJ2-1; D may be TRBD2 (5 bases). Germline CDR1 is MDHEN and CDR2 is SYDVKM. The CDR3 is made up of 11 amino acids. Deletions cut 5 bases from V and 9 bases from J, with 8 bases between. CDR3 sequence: CASSADFEQFF. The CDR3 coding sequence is TGTGCCAGCAGTGCGGACTTTGAGCAGTTCTTC.

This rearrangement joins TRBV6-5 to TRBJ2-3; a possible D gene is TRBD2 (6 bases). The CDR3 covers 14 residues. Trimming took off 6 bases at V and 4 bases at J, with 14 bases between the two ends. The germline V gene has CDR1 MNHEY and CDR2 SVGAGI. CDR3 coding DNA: TGTGCCAGCAGCCGGCGGGATCGGGCAGATACGCAGTATTTT. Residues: CASSRRDRADTQYF.

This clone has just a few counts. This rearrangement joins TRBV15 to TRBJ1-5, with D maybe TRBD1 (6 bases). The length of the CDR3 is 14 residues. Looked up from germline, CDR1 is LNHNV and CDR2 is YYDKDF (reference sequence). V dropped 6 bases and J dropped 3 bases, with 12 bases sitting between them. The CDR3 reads CATSRQGHNQPQHF. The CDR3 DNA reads TGTGCCACCAGTCGCCAGGGGCACAATCAGCCCCAGCATTTT. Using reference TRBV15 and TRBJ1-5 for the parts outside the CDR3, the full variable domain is DAMVIQNPRYQVTQFGKPVTLSCSQTLNHNVMYWYQQKSSQAPKLLFHYYDKDFNNEADTPDNFQSRRPNTSFCFLDIRSPGLGDTAMYLCATSRQGHNQPQHFGDGTRLSIL.

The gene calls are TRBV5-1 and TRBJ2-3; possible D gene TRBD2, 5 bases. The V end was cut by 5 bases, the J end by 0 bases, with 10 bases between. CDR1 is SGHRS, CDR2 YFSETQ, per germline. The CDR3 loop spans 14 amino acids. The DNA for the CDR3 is TGCGCCAGCAGATCCCGGGATAGCACAGATACGCAGTATTTT. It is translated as CASRSRDSTDTQYF.

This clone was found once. Written as DNA, the CDR3 is TGCAGTGCTAGGGGAGACACTGAAGCTTTCTTT. It codes for CSARGDTEAFF. J is TRBJ1-1 and V is TRBV20-1; D is uncertain. V lost 3 bases and J lost 3, with 5 bases in between. The CDR3 covers 11 residues. Germline loops: CDR1 DFQATT, CDR2 SNEGSKA (reference sequence).

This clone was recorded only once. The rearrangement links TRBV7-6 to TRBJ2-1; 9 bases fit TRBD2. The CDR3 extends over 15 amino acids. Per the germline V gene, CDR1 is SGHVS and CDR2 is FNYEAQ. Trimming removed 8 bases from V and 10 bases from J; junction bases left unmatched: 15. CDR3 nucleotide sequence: TGTGCCAGCTCAATGCACGATAGCGGGAGTCGGGAGCAGTTCTTC. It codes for CASSMHDSGSREQFF.

CDR3 region: CASSSQGNGNTIYF. For the CDR3, the DNA is TGTGCCAGCAGCTCACAGGGGAACGGAAACACCATATATTTT. The rearrangement joins TRBV5-8 to TRBJ1-3; 7 bases agree with TRBD1. V dropped 3 bases and J dropped 4; count of bases not matched to a gene: 4. CDR1 is SGHTS, CDR2 YDEGEE, per germline. The CDR3 extends over 14 amino acids.

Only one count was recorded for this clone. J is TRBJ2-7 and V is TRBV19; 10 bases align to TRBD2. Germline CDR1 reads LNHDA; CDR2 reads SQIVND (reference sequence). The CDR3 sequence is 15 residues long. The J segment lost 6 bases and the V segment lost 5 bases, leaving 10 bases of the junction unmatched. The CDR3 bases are TGTGCCAGTAGTCCGAACCTAGCGGGAGCGATCGAGCAGTACTTC. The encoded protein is CASSPNLAGAIEQYF. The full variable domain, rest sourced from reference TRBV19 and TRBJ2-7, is DGGITQSPKYLFRKEGQNVTLSCEQNLNHDAMYWYRQDPGQGLRLIYYSQIVNDFQKGDIAEGYSVSREKKESFPLTVTSAQKNPTAFYLCASSPNLAGAIEQYFGPGTRLTVT.

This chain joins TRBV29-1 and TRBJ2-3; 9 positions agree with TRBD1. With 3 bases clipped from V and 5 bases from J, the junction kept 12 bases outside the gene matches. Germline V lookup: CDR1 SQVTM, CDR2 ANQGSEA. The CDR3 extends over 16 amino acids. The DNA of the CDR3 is TGCAGCGTTGATGGGGATTCCTGGACAGGGGAAGATACGCAGTATTTT. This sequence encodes CSVDGDSWTGEDTQYF.

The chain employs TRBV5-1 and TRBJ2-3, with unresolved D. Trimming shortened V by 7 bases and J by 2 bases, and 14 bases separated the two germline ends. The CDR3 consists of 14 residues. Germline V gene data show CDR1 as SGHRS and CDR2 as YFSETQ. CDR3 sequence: CASSLGANTDTQYF. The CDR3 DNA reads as TGCGCCAGCTCCTTGGGTGCTAACACAGATACGCAGTATTTT.

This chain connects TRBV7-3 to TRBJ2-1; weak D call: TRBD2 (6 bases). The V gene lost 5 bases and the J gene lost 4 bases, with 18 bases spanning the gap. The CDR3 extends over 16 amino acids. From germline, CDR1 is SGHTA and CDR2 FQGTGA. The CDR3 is CASSPSGTYSYNEQFF. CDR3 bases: TGTGCCAGCAGCCCATCCGGGACTTACTCTTACAATGAGCAGTTCTTC. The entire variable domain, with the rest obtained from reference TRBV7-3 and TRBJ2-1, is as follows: GAGVSQTPSNKVTEKGKYVELRCDPISGHTALYWYRQSLGQGPEFLIYFQGTGAADDSGLPNDRFFAVRPEGSVSTLKIQRTERGDSAVYLCASSPSGTYSYNEQFFGPGTRLTVL.

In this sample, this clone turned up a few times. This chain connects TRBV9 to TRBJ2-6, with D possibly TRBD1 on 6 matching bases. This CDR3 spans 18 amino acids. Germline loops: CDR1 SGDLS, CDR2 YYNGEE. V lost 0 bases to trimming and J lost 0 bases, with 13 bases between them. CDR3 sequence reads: CASSVGVQGRSGANVLTF. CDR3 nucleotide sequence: TGTGCCAGCAGCGTAGGTGTACAGGGTCGCTCTGGGGCCAACGTCCTGACTTTC.

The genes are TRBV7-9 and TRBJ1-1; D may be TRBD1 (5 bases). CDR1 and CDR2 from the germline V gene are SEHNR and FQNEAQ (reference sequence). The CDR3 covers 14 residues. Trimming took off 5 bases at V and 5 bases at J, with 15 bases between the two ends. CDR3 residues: CASSRRQGDTEAFF. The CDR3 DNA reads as TGTGCCAGCAGCCGCCGCCAGGGTGATACTGAAGCTTTCTTT. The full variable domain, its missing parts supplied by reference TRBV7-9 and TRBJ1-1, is DTGVSQNPRHKITKRGQNVTFRCDPISEHNRLYWYRQTLGQGPEFLTYFQNEAQLEKSRLLSDRFSAERPKGSFSTLEIQRTEQGDSAMYLCASSRRQGDTEAFFGQGTRLTVV.